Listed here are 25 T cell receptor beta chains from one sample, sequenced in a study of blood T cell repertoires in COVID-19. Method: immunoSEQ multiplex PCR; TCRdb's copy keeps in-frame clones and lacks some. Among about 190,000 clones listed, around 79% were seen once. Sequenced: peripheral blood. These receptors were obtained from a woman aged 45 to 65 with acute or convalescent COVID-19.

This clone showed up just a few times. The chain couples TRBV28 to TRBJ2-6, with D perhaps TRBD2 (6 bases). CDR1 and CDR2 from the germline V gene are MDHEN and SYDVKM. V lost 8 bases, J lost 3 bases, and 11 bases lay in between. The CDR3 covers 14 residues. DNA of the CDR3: TGTGCCAGCTCCGGGGGACTTGGGGCCAACGTCCTGACTTTC. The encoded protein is CASSGGLGANVLTF.

CDR3 nucleotides: TGTGCCAGCAGTGTATTTTCGGGATTACCCAACACCGGGGAGCTGTTTTTT. Encoded protein: CASSVFSGLPNTGELFF. J is TRBJ2-2 and V is TRBV6-1, with D possibly being TRBD2 (5 bases). V lost 4 bases and J 2 bases, leaving 17 bases between the germline ends. This CDR3 is built from 17 residues. CDR1 is MNHNS and CDR2 is SASEGT in the germline V gene.

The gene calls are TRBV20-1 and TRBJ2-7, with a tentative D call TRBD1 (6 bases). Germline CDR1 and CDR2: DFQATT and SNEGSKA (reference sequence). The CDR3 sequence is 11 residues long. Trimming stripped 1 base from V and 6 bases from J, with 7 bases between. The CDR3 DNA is TGCAGTGCTAGAGGACAGGTCGAGCAGTACTTC. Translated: CSARGQVEQYF.

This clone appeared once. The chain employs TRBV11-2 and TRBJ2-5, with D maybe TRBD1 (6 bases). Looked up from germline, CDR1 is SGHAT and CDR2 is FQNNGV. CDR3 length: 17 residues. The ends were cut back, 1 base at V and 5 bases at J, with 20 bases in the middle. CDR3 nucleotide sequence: TGTGCCAGCAGCTTAGGGTATTTGCGTCAGGGGACGGAGACCCAGTACTTC. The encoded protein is CASSLGYLRQGTETQYF.

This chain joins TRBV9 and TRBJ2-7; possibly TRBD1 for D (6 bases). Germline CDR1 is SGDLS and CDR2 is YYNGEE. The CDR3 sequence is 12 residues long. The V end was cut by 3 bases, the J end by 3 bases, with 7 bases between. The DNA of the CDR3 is TGTGCCAGCAGCGAAGGGGGCTACGAGCAGTACTTC. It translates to CASSEGGYEQYF. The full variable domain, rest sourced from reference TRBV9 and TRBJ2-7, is DSGVTQTPKHLITATGQRVTLRCSPRSGDLSVYWYQQSLDQGLQFLIQYYNGEERAKGNILERFSAQQFPDLHSELNLSSLELGDSALYFCASSEGGYEQYFGPGTRLTVT.

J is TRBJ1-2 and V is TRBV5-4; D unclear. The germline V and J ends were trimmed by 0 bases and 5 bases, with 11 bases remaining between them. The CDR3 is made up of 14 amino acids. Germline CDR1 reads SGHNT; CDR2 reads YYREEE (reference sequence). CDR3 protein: CASSLGQTFYGYTF. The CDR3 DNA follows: TGTGCCAGCAGCTTGGGGCAGACTTTTTATGGCTACACCTTC. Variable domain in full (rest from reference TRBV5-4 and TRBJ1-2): ETGVTQSPTHLIKTRGQQVTLRCSSQSGHNTVSWYQQALGQGPQFIFQYYREEENGRGNFPPRFSGLQFPNYSSELNVNALELDDSALYLCASSLGQTFYGYTFGSGTRLTVV.

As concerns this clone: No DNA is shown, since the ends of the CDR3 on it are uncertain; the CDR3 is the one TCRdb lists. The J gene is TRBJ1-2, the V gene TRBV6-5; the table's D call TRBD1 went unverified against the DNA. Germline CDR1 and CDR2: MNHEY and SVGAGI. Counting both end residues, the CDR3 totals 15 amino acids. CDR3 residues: CASSSSDRGYFGYTF.

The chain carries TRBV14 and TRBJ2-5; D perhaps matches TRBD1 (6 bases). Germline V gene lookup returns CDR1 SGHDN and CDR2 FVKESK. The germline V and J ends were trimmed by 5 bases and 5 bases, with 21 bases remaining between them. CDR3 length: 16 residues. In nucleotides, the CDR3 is TGTGCCAGCAGCTATAGAGGAATGGGGGCTCGTGAGACCCAGTACTTC. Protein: CASSYRGMGARETQYF.

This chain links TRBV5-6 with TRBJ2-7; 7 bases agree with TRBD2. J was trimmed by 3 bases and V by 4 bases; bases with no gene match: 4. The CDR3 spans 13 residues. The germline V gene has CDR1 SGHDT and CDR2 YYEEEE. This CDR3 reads CASSHGTIYEQYF. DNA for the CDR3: TGTGCCAGCAGCCATGGGACTATCTACGAGCAGTACTTC.

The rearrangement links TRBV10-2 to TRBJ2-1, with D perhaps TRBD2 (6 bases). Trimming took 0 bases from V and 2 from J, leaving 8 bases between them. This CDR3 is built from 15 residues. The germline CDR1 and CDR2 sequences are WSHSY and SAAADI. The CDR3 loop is CASSESGGTYNEQFF. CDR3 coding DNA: TGCGCCAGCAGTGAGTCTGGGGGGACCTACAATGAGCAGTTCTTC.

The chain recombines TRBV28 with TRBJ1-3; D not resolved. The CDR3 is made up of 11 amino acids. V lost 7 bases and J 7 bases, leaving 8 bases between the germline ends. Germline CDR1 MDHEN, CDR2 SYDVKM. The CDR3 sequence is CASIGENTIYF. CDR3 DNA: TGTGCCAGCATCGGGGAGAACACCATATATTTT.

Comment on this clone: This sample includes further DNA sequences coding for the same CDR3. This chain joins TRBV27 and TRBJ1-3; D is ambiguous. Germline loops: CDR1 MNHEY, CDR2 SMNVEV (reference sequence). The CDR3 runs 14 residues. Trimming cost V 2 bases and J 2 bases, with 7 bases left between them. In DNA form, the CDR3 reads TGTGCCAGCAGTTTAAGAGGGACTGGAAACACCATATATTTT. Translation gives CASSLRGTGNTIYF.

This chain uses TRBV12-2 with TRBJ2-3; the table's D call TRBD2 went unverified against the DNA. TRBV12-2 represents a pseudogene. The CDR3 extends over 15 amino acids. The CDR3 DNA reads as TGTACCCAGCGGTGGGGGAGGGGCGGCACAGATACGCAGTATTTT. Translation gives CTQRWGRGGTDTQYF.

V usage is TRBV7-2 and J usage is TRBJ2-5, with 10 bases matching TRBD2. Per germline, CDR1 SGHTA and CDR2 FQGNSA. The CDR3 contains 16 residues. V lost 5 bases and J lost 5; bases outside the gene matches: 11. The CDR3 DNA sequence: TGTGCCAGCAGCCCAACGGTAGCGGGAGGATGGGAGACCCAGTACTTC. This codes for CASSPTVAGGWETQYF.

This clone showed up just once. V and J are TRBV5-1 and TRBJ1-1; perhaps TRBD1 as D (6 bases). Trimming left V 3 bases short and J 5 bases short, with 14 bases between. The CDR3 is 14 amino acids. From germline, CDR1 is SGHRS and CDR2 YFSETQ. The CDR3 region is CASSSRDKRTEAFF. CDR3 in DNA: TGCGCCAGCAGCTCCCGGGACAAGAGGACTGAAGCTTTCTTT.

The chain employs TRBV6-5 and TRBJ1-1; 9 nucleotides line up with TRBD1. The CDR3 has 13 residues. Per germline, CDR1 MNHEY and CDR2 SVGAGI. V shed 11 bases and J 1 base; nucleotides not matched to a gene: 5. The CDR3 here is CAVQQGANTEAFF. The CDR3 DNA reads TGTGCCGTTCAACAGGGGGCGAACACTGAAGCTTTCTTT.

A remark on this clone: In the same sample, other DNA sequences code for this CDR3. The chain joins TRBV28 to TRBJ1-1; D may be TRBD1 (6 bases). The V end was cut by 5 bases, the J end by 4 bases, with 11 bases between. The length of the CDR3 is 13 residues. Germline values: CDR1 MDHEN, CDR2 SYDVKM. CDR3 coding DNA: TGTGCCAGCAGTCTAGGGGGTGGCACTGAAGCTTTCTTT. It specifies CASSLGGGTEAFF. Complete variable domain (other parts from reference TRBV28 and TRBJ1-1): DVKVTQSSRYLVKRTGEKVFLECVQDMDHENMFWYRQDPGLGLRLIYFSYDVKMKEKGDIPEGYSVSREKKERFSLILESASTNQTSMYLCASSLGGGTEAFFGQGTRLTVV.

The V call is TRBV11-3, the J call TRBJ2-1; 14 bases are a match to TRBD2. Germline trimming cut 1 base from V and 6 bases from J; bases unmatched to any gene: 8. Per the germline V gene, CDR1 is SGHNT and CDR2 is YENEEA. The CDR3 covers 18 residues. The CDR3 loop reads CASSLVGTSGGLGNEQFF. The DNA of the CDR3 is TGTGCCAGCAGCTTAGTTGGGACTAGCGGGGGCCTGGGCAATGAGCAGTTCTTC.

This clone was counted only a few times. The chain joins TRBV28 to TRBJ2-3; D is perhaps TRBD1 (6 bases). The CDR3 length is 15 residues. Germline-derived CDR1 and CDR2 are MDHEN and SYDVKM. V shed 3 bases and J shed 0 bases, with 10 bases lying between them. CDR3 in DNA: TGTGCCAGCAGTTTTGGACAGTCTAGCACAGATACGCAGTATTTT. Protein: CASSFGQSSTDTQYF.

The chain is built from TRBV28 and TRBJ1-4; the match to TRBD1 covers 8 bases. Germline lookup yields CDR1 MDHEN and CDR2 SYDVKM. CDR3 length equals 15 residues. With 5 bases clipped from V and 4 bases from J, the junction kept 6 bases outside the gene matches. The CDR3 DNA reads TGTGCCAGCAGTACAGGGGGGAGGCTTAATGAAAAACTGTTTTTT. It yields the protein CASSTGGRLNEKLFF.

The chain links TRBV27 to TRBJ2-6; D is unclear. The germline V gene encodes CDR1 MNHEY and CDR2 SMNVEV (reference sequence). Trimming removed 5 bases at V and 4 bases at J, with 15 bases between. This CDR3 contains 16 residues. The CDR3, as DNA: TGTGCCAGCAGTCGAGATAAATTCCCCGGGGCCAACGTCCTGACTTTC. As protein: CASSRDKFPGANVLTF.

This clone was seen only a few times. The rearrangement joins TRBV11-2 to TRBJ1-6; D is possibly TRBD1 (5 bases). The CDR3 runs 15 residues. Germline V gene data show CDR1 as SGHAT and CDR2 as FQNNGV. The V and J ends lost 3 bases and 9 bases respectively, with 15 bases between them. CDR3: CASSFVGDTGSPLHF. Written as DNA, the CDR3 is TGTGCCAGCAGCTTTGTAGGGGATACGGGTTCACCCCTCCACTTT.

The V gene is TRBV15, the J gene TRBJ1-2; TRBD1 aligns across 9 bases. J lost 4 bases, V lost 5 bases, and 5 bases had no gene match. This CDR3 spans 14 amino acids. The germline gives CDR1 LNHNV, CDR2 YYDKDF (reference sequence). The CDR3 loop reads CATSGGQGPYGYTF. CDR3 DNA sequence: TGTGCCACCAGCGGGGGACAGGGTCCCTATGGCTACACCTTC.

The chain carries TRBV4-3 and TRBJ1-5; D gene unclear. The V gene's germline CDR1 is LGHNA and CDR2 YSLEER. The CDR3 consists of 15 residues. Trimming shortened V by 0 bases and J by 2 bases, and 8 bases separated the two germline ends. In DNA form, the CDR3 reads TGCGCCAGCAGCCAAGACCTCGCGGGCAATCAGCCCCAGCATTTT. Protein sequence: CASSQDLAGNQPQHF.

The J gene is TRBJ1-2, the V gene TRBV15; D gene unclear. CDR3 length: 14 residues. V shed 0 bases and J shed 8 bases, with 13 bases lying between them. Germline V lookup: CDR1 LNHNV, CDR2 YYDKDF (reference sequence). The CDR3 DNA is TGTGCCACCAGCAGAGATCACACAGCTAAGGGCTACACCTTC. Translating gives CATSRDHTAKGYTF. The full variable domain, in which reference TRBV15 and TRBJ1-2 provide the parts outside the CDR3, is DAMVIQNPRYQVTQFGKPVTLSCSQTLNHNVMYWYQQKSSQAPKLLFHYYDKDFNNEADTPDNFQSRRPNTSFCFLDIRSPGLGDTAMYLCATSRDHTAKGYTFGSGTRLTVV.